This entry lists 6 T cell receptor beta chains sequenced from one sample in a study of OX40 agonist ivuxolimab in advanced cancers. This table comes from immunoSEQ multiplex PCR, and its TCRdb copy is limited to in-frame clones, with some not included. The sample includes about 58,000 clones, 82% seen only once; the top ten take roughly 1.5%. Sequenced here: CD4+ or CD8+ T cells sorted from blood, sampled in a trial of the OX40 agonist ivuxolimab. Receptor source: an adult with an advanced solid tumor such as melanoma, head and neck, liver or kidney cancer.

CDR3 amino acids: CASSLSSLAGDLREQFF. As DNA, the CDR3 is TGTGCCAGCAGTTTATCGTCCCTAGCGGGAGATCTCAGAGAGCAGTTCTTC. The chain combines TRBV27 with TRBJ2-1; 10 positions agree with TRBD2. J lost 10 bases, V lost 0 bases, and 12 bases had no gene match. The CDR3 is 17 amino acids. Germline assignment: CDR1 MNHEY and CDR2 SMNVEV (reference sequence).

The chain joins TRBV28 to TRBJ2-4, with D perhaps TRBD1 (5 bases). V was pared by 5 bases and J by 0 bases, with 14 bases between. CDR1 is MDHEN, CDR2 SYDVKM, per germline. This CDR3 comprises 16 residues. The DNA for the CDR3 is TGTGCCAGCAGTCTCCGGACAATATTAGCCAAAAACATTCAGTACTTC. It is translated as CASSLRTILAKNIQYF.

The chain is built from TRBV2 and TRBJ1-4; no reliable D call. The CDR3 contains 12 residues. Germline values: CDR1 SNHLY, CDR2 FYNNEI. V lost 8 bases and J 10 bases, leaving 14 bases between the germline ends. CDR3 nucleotides: TGTGCCAGCCAGCTCCTAGAGGCAAAACTGTTTTTT. Translating it yields CASQLLEAKLFF.

This clone was recorded a few times. The V gene is TRBV2, the J gene TRBJ1-1; D is ambiguous. This CDR3 region has 11 residues. V lost 4 bases and J lost 7, with 7 bases in between. Per germline, CDR1 SNHLY and CDR2 FYNNEI. CDR3 sequence: CASSVTVEAFF. The CDR3 DNA is TGTGCCAGCAGTGTTACAGTTGAAGCTTTCTTT.

As regards this clone: The junction differs from germline at one of its ends, possibly a read error. The chain joins TRBV7-7 to TRBJ1-5; 10 nucleotides match TRBD1. This CDR3 is 15 amino acids long. Germline-derived CDR1 and CDR2 are SSHAT and FNYEAQ (reference sequence). This CDR3 reads CASSLGTGENQPQHF. The CDR3 nucleotides are TGTGCTAGCAGCCTTGGGACAGGGGAAAACCAGCCCCAGCATTTT.

The V and J genes are TRBV19 and TRBJ2-3; D is uncertain. The CDR3 spans 13 residues. The germline gives CDR1 LNHDA, CDR2 SQIVND (reference sequence). V lost 3 bases and J lost 5, with 9 bases in between. The CDR3: CASSMQKGDTQYF. The DNA for the CDR3 is TGTGCCAGTAGTATGCAAAAGGGAGATACGCAGTATTTT.